This T cell receptor (beta chain) appears in the sequencing data of a study of blood T cells in healthy people across ages. The authors ran a second PCR of 7 to 11 cycles using a sample-barcoded 5' primer and a J-beta primer mix. Each cDNA molecule, via a template-switch adaptor with 12 random nucleotides, was tagged. Individual samples furnished no less than 3 million CDR3-containing paired-end reads apiece. MiXCR was run by TCRdb on the 5' RACE reads, yielding one entry per CDR3 protein. The sample comprises roughly 2 million distinct CDR3 sequences, about 50% of which are singletons, and over 2% rests with the top ten. The CDR3 has 12 amino acids. V was clipped by 6 bases and J by 2 bases, with 10 bases between them. Per germline, CDR1 SQVTM and CDR2 ANQGSEA. The donors, healthy Caucasians from Russia, were aged about 6 to 95. Samples had at least 7 million PBMCs isolated from them.

V usage is TRBV29-1 and J usage is TRBJ1-1, with D possibly TRBD1 on 5 matching bases. The specimen was blood. This TCR was sampled from a woman aged 40 to 50 in good health. CDR3 sequence: CSVGLPNTEAFF. In DNA form, the CDR3 reads TGCAGCGTGGGACTTCCTAACACTGAAGCTTTCTTT.